This TCR beta chain was found in a study of regulatory T cells in long-lasting Graves disease. Trimming cost V 5 bases and J 4 bases, with 12 bases left between them. There are 15 residues in the CDR3. In germline, CDR1 is MNHEY, CDR2 SVGEGT. Ten or more counts support this clonotype. According to the study, TCR beta libraries were built with iRepertoire HTBI primers and CDR3-region Arm-PCR. TCRdb passed the multiplex PCR reads through MiXCR, listing each CDR3 protein once. The sample has under 700,000 distinct CDR3 sequences, roughly 16% seen once; the top ten hold more than 20%. Time point here: newly diagnosed GD, antithyroid drugs for less than 3 months. PBMC RNA was the source of the TCR library. Separately, the same data were catalogued under a study of T cells in Graves' hyperthyroidism and ophthalmopathy.

The source is a woman aged 35-65 years with Graves disease. The gene calls are TRBV6-2 or TRBV6-3 and TRBJ2-6; D may match TRBD1 or TRBD2 (5 bases each). Specimen: peripheral blood mononuclear cells (PBMCs), collected at new diagnosis, from a patient treated with antithyroid drugs. CDR3 loop: CASSEDGAGANVLTF. DNA of the CDR3: TGTGCCAGCAGTGAGGACGGGGCCGGGGCCAACGTCCTGACTTTC.